The rows below give T cell receptor beta chains drawn from one sample of a study of control samples from healthy donors and cancer patients. Here immunoSEQ multiplex PCR was the method, and the copy in TCRdb shows in-frame clones only, minus some. The sample has around 250,000 clones, over 70% seen once. The sequenced sample was PBMCs. The source is a woman between 55 and 75 years old with lung cancer. CDR3s include the opening cysteine and the closing phenylalanine or tryptophan. Fields, in order: clone size, J gene, V gene, D gene, CDR3 protein, CDR3 DNA. D genes are given only for firm matches. The listing skips clone size in some rows; elsewhere it reads once, few, many or a size class.

-	TRBJ1-5	TRBV18	TRBD1	CASSPSGTDIQPQHF	TGTGCCAGCTCCCCCTCCGGGACAGACATCCAGCCCCAGCATTTT
-	TRBJ2-4	TRBV6-1	-	CASSEKWTNIQYF	TGTGCCAGCAGTGAAAAGTGGACAAACATTCAGTACTTC
-	TRBJ2-7	TRBV27	-	CASSSWDPPVPYEQYF	TGTGCCAGCAGTTCCTGGGACCCCCCCGTCCCCTACGAGCAGTACTTC
-	TRBJ1-2	TRBV28	-	CASSWDVSLGYTF	TGTGCCAGCAGTTGGGACGTCTCTTTAGGCTACACCTTC
-	TRBJ1-4	TRBV9	-	CASSVEGLSNEKLFF	TGTGCCAGCAGCGTAGAGGGACTGAGTAATGAAAAACTGTTTTTT
-	TRBJ2-7	TRBV11-2	TRBD2	CASSGTSGVVQYF	TGTGCCAGCAGCGGGACTAGCGGGGTGGTGCAGTACTTC
-	TRBJ1-5	TRBV13	TRBD1	CASSSRQGNQPQHF	TGTGCCAGCAGCTCCCGACAGGGGAATCAGCCCCAGCATTTT
-	TRBJ2-7	TRBV6-5	-	CASSYGGSREQYF	TGTGCCAGCAGTTACGGGGGGTCGCGCGAGCAGTACTTC
-	TRBJ2-1	TRBV2	TRBD1	CASSMQGAERGNEQFF	TGTGCCAGCAGTATGCAGGGGGCCGAGAGGGGCAATGAGCAGTTCTTC
-	TRBJ1-5	TRBV5-5	TRBD1	CASSLTGGLGNQPQHF	TGTGCCAGCAGCTTGACAGGGGGCTTGGGCAATCAGCCCCAGCATTTT
-	TRBJ2-1	TRBV10-3	TRBD2	CAIRERLAGGPGEQFF	TGTGCCATCAGGGAACGACTAGCGGGAGGGCCAGGTGAGCAGTTCTTC
few	TRBJ1-1	TRBV4-1	-	CASSRGTEAFF	TGCGCCAGCAGCAGGGGAACTGAAGCTTTCTTT
-	TRBJ2-7	TRBV5-1	-	CASSAGTANSYEQYF	TGCGCCAGCAGCGCGGGGACAGCGAACTCCTACGAGCAGTACTTC
-	TRBJ2-4	TRBV5-1	TRBD1	CASSWGTGLKNIQYF	TGCGCCAGCAGCTGGGGGACAGGGCTAAAGAACATTCAGTACTTC
-	TRBJ1-2	TRBV5-4	-	CASSRQESYYGYTF	TGTGCCAGCAGCCGACAGGAGTCTTACTATGGCTACACCTTC
-	TRBJ2-5	TRBV5-1	TRBD2	CASSTGTSGGRETQYF	TGCGCCAGCAGCACCGGGACTAGCGGGGGGCGGGAGACCCAGTACTTC
-	TRBJ1-6	TRBV18	-	CASSPQSDDNSPLHF	TGTGCCAGCTCACCACAGTCAGACGATAATTCACCCCTCCACTTT
few	TRBJ1-2	TRBV2	-	CASRLGDYGYTF	TGTGCCAGCCGTTTAGGAGACTATGGCTACACCTTC
-	TRBJ2-1	TRBV2	-	CASSPDFPPYNEQFF	TGTGCCAGCAGTCCGGACTTTCCCCCCTACAATGAGCAGTTCTTC
-	TRBJ1-6	TRBV9	-	CASSPQSDSPLHF	TGTGCCAGCAGCCCCCAGAGTGATTCACCCCTCCACTTT